This record concerns one TCR beta chain sequence. Its specific antigen is unknown. It has no much larger one-base neighbor in the sample; base qualities were not kept. This entry belongs to a study of cytomegalovirus exposure and HLA in healthy donors (dated by TCRdb to about 2017). Study-level background: In an earlier analysis of 550 to 750 of the donors, about 270 Gb of sequence data and 95 million to 130 million unique TCR beta sequences from some 170 million T cells were reported. An early release that covered 640 HLA-typed donors contained approximately 300 gigabases of sequencing data and tens of millions of unique TCR sequences. The study used immunosequencing to profile the T cell repertoires of approximately 650 subjects and linked those repertoires to cytomegalovirus serostatus. Across 300 to 400 genotyped donors of the cohort, an average of roughly 200,000 unique TCR beta nucleotide sequences per donor were sequenced, and 15% to 20% of those sequences were non-productive. Because of strong linkage in the cohort, roughly 5 DR-DQ haplotypes were treated as single units for association and clustering. A separate validation cohort of some 130 different subjects was used in addition to the roughly 620-subject first cohort. The number of typed donors differed by locus: roughly 620-640 for A, B, C, DRB1 and DQB1; roughly 510 for DQA1; 606 for DPA1; and about 470 for DPB1. To decide whether each TCR beta V gene segment behaved as functional or pseudogenic, an earlier analysis of approximately 600 of the donors relied on high-throughput TCR beta sequencing. To study patterns of TCR occurrence, a later analysis re-analyzed previously published TCR beta repertoires from around 660 donors and added high-resolution HLA genotyping. Of the roughly 390 genotyped donors, approximately 80% fell in the genetic ancestry cluster associated with self-reported Caucasian donors. In the later analysis, no new phenotypic data were used to find candidate immune exposures; instead, reliance was placed on TCR beta sequences and their occurrence across donors. The aim of the study was to test whether cataloging public T cell receptors could identify signatures of past pathogen exposure. Both class I and class II loci were covered by HLA typing, at four-digit resolution. To predict cytomegalovirus infection status, the study combined high-throughput TCR immunosequencing, statistical association of individual TCRs with disease status, and machine learning. Donor age, sex, ethnicity and CMV serostatus were compiled alongside the repertoire data. Genome-wide SNP genotypes for about 55% of the roughly 670 donors were used in a later genetic analysis, which treated that subset as a discovery cohort. All discovery cohort repertoires had been generated on a single sequencing platform. The research as a whole found: According to a later genetic analysis, donors in an Asian-associated ancestry cluster had fewer N-insertions in productive TCRs than the approximately 650-donor mean. The earlier analysis of approximately 560 of the donors excluded 15 to 20 rarely observed V segments, including chromosome 9 orphons, because counts were too low. A further reported finding was that TCR beta sequences accurately predicted the HLA-A and HLA-B alleles for most subjects in the first cohort. A later analysis found that TCR association rates varied across HLA loci, with DRB1 alleles showing the most associated TCRs and HLA-C alleles the fewest. A later analysis found that most CMV-associated TCR beta chains appeared HLA-restricted, with HLA associations seemingly driven largely by CMV exposure. In a later analysis, HLA-associated TCR beta chains showed more clonal expansion and lower generation probabilities than non-associated chains that were equally common. At a false discovery rate of 0.05, a later analysis linked under 20,000 TCR beta sequences to specific HLA alleles. The classifier was reported to diagnose cytomegalovirus status with high specificity and sensitivity in both the original cohort and the validation cohort. Because HLA typing was unavailable for some donors at each locus, only the typed subset was used in association tests. The 87-base-pair reads could not distinguish some IMGT-functional V segments, including TRBV6-2 and TRBV6-3, so those segments were excluded. According to the authors, the approach could potentially be generalized to other disease states and immunological phenotypes. Three of the identified cytomegalovirus-associated TCR beta chains were confirmed in vitro to be specific for cytomegalovirus antigens. In an earlier analysis of 587 of the donors, most TCR beta V segments were observed in productive rearrangements about 87% or about 30% of the time, broadly matching IMGT annotations. The study gave a list of some 150 TCR beta chains associated with cytomegalovirus. A group of highly shared sequence variants was considered likely to be a technical artifact of the sequencing pipeline. Only TCR beta chains were sequenced in this cohort, and the absence of alpha or paired-chain data limited detectable features. While some public TCRs were present in many individuals, most TCR sequences turned up only very rarely across donors. V-gene and J-gene trimming of TCR beta chains was associated with a missense DCLRE1C variant in a later genetic analysis, and the association was replicated in an independent cohort. Correlated functional status among segregating V segments might be attributable to linkage disequilibrium, but an unknown experimental factor could not be ruled out. CMV serostatus was the only immune exposure information available for the cohort. The presence/absence analyses assumed that sequencing depth was roughly uniform across donors, and that assumption may not be true. When HLA alleles, especially DR and DQ, strongly co-occurred, attributing TCR associations to individual alleles was difficult. In a later analysis, several top co-occurrence clusters were reported to appear linked to parvovirus B19, influenza, CMV and Epstein-Barr virus.

The cohort was made up of 650 to 700 healthy bone marrow donors. At the time of sampling, every cohort member was nominally healthy, though immune exposures that went unrecorded were likely present. The donor was CMV seronegative and was included in the group of approximately 350 seronegative cohort members. A peripheral blood sample was collected from each donor, and TCR beta sequencing was performed on peripheral blood mononuclear cells. Genomic DNA was extracted from the blood cell samples with the Qiagen DNeasy Blood Extraction Kit. The library was generated by the immunoSEQ multiplex PCR assay. For the multiplex PCR, a mixture combining 60 forward primers for TCR Vbeta segments and 13 reverse primers for TCR Jbeta segments was used. A multiplex PCR assay on genomic DNA amplified the CDR3 region of rearranged TCR beta genes. Amplified TCR beta libraries were sequenced as 87-base-pair reads on the Illumina HiSeq System. The authors' pipeline ran thus. A later analysis tallied around 82 million unique TCR beta chains across the 666 repertoires, and some 12 million of those chains were shared by two or more donors. To remove PCR and sequencing errors, raw reads were error-corrected and collapsed into unique sequences using a nearest-neighbor algorithm that merged closely related sequences. V, D and J gene segments were assigned by aligning CDR3 sequences to IMGT reference sequences. For a sequence to be retained, a match of at least six nucleotides was required to both a V gene segment and a J gene segment. Rearrangements were classified as productive when the CDR3 lacked stop codons and remained in frame with V and J, and all other rearrangements were classified as non-productive. CDR3 was defined according to IMGT convention as the region running from the second conserved V-encoded cysteine to the conserved J-encoded phenylalanine. In an earlier analysis of roughly 580 of the donors, sequences lacking an unambiguous match to a single V gene segment were excluded. An earlier analysis of fewer than 750 of the donors classified V segments as functional when productive rearrangements were above 56.7% and as segregating when the standard deviation between donors was above 5%. To diagnose cytomegalovirus status from the catalog of TCR beta chain sequences, a statistical classification framework was built. In a later analysis, V and J genes were assigned by comparing TCR nucleotide sequences against IMGT/GENE-DB human TR gene sequences. Using the TCRdist pipeline, a later analysis assigned CDR3 sequences along with most-parsimonious VDJ recombination scenarios. A later analysis defined each TCR beta chain by its CDR3 amino acid sequence plus V-gene family, and excluded reads lacking a unique V-gene family. A later analysis removed 592 highly shared, low-generation-probability nucleotide sequences to deal with suspected cross-contamination and a sequencing artifact. In a later analysis, a clonal expansion index for each public chain was calculated from normalized within-repertoire ranks of inferred template counts. Generation probabilities in a later analysis came from a VDJ recombination model fitted to out-of-frame rearrangements, and those results were checked against IGoR. Hypergeometric tests were used in a later analysis to score TCR-TCR, TCR-HLA and TCR-CMV co-occurrence, with a repertoire-size bias correction applied to the TCR pairs. To estimate false discovery rates, a later analysis permuted the HLA or CMV assignments 20 times. A later analysis grouped co-occurring TCRs with DBSCAN, adding TCRdist sequence similarity when clustering within HLA-allele-positive subsets. Repertoires with fewer than 30,000 or more than 120,000 public chains were left out of co-occurrence clustering, as were about 5 repertoires with anomalous nucleotide sharing. Entries here come from immuneACCESS through TCRdb and include only in-frame sequences with V and J called. Some clones fail to appear in such tables; in the studies checked, an unresolved V gene covers under half of the shortfall, and the cause of the remainder is unknown. That table supplies the V and J calls and clone size; D and trimming were determined from the DNA. This sample gives approximately 100,000 clones in total; 69% of them show up just once. The ten most abundant clones make up over 0.95% of the sample.

According to the germline V gene, CDR1 reads SGHAT and CDR2 reads FQNNGV. Trimmed from V: 4 bases; trimmed from J: 4 bases; junction bases lacking a gene match: 9. Counted from cysteine to phenylalanine, this CDR3 has 15 amino acids. This entry keeps only the CDR3 DNA: 45 bases, framed from base 1. The source material was PBMCs. The source of this sequence is a female donor in good health and CMV-seronegative. Recombination linked TRBV11-2 to TRBJ2-5, and 7 junction bases match TRBD2. The CDR3 reads as follows: CASSSMTSPLETQYF. The DNA sequence is TGTGCCAGCAGCTCGATGACTAGCCCTTTAGAGACCCAGTACTTC. With all but the CDR3 taken from the reference TRBV11-2 and TRBJ2-5 genes, the full variable domain is: EAGVAQSPRYKIIEKRQSVAFWCNPISGHATLYWYQQILGQGPKLLIQFQNNGVVDDSQLPKDRFSAERLKGVDSTLKIQPAKLEDSAVYLCASSSMTSPLETQYFGPGTRLLVL.